This T cell receptor beta chain was captured by sequencing in a study of T cells in Graves' hyperthyroidism and ophthalmopathy. The table lists this clonotype with many counts. Its antigen is as yet unknown. TCR beta CDR3 regions were amplified from RNA transcripts. Carried out on the TCR CDR3, a first-round RT-PCR used the HTBI primer set. MiXCR, run by TCRdb on the multiplex PCR reads, gives a single entry per CDR3 protein. The sample has roughly 720,000 distinct CDR3 sequences; around 16% are singletons. The CDR3 has 15 residues. V lost 2 bases and J 6 bases, leaving 13 bases between the germline ends. Patients aged 18 to 65 with hyperthyroidism were newly diagnosed, with duration under 2 months. Exclusion of patients followed from uncontrolled infection, other autoimmune disease, pregnancy or lactation. Extraction of PBMCs used about 9.2 ml of fresh peripheral blood. General study results and limits: The model made its ophthalmopathy prediction, and onset followed a median about 6.8 months later.

The clonotype was recovered from a man aged 45-65 years with Graves' hyperthyroidism. The chain carries TRBV12-3 or TRBV12-4 and TRBJ2-2, with TRBD1 as a possible D gene (5 bases). The specimen was blood. CDR3 nucleotide sequence: TGTGCCAGCAGTTTATTCCAGGGTTCTTCCGGGGAGCTGTTTTTT. Its translation is CASSLFQGSSGELFF.